The sequence of this TCR beta chain was determined in a study of blood T cell repertoires in COVID-19. Across the study: Spain, Italy and the United States supplied samples that represented acute and convalescent COVID-19. T cells, B-cell-depleted T cells, or PBMCs provided the cDNA or gDNA that served as material.

J lost 2 bases, V lost 4 bases, and 11 bases had no gene match. Germline CDR1 and CDR2: KGHSH and LQKENI. The CDR3 is made up of 17 amino acids. Original handling: How many nucleated cells were present was estimated from reference gene primer amplification. The table came from immunoSEQ multiplex PCR; TCRdb's copy has only in-frame clones and leaves some out. For V, J and clone size, that table is used; D and trimming come from the DNA. There are around 310,000 clones in the sample; nearly 90% occur only once, and around 0.97% lies in the top ten. Patients at the Seattle site were enrolled during active infection and followed longitudinally.

The TCR originated in a woman in her 40s with COVID-19, enrolled during active disease. The sample was peripheral blood. The chain uses TRBV18 and TRBJ1-5; TRBD1 agrees at 7 bases. Here the CDR3 reads CASSRLGNRGGNQPQHF. The CDR3 coding sequence is TGTGCCAGCTCACGACTCGGGAACAGGGGAGGCAATCAGCCCCAGCATTTT.